This T cell receptor beta chain was sequenced in a study of blood T cells in healthy people across ages. The authors ran a second PCR of roughly 7 to 11 cycles using a sample-barcoded 5' primer and a J-beta primer mix. TCRdb reanalysed the 5' RACE reads using MiXCR and keeps one entry per CDR3 protein. The table shows hundreds of thousands of distinct CDR3 sequences, with roughly 43% occurring only once. Sequenced: blood. This sequence originates from a man older than 75 in good health.

The CDR3, as DNA: TGTGCCAGCAGTGCTAGGAGCTCCTACAATGAGCAGTTCTTC. Its protein is CASSARSSYNEQFF. The V call is TRBV12-3 or TRBV12-4, the J call TRBJ2-1; D remains unclear. V lost 5 bases and J 0 bases, leaving 8 bases between the germline ends. The CDR3 contains 14 residues.